Below are 3 T cell receptor beta chains sequenced from a single sample in a study of blood T cell repertoires in COVID-19. Clones were read by immunoSEQ multiplex PCR, and TCRdb kept only the in-frame ones, dropping some. The sample yields about 240,000 clones, more than 70% seen once. The sample taken for sequencing was peripheral blood. These receptors all come from an older man with acute or convalescent COVID-19.

This sequence joins TRBV27 and TRBJ1-3, with 8 bases lining up with TRBD1. Germline trimming cut 5 bases from V and 4 bases from J; bases unmatched to any gene: 7. Germline loops: CDR1 MNHEY, CDR2 SMNVEV (reference sequence). This CDR3 comprises 15 residues. The CDR3 coding sequence is TGTGCCAGCAGTCTCCAGACAGGGGCCGGAAACACCATATATTTT. It translates to CASSLQTGAGNTIYF.

The CDR3 here is CASSAGHQPYEQYF. CDR3 coding DNA: TGTGCCAGCAGCGCGGGACACCAACCCTACGAGCAGTACTTC. The chain carries TRBV9 and TRBJ2-7; tentative D call: TRBD1 (6 bases). Germline CDR1 SGDLS, CDR2 YYNGEE. The CDR3 contains 14 residues. V lost 3 bases and J lost 2, with 12 bases in between.

The rearrangement links TRBV29-1 to TRBJ2-3; D is possibly TRBD1 (5 bases). There are 13 residues in the CDR3. Germline V gene data show CDR1 as SQVTM and CDR2 as ANQGSEA. V was shortened by 6 bases and J by 4 bases, with 14 bases between the two germline ends. This CDR3 reads CSVSGFLPDTQYF. The CDR3 nucleotides read TGCAGCGTCTCAGGGTTTCTCCCAGATACGCAGTATTTT.